Detailed here is one T cell receptor (beta chain). The data originate from a study of PD-L1 blockade in urothelial cancer. Study in general: Males with bladder-origin urothelial cancer made up about 90% of the roughly 29 patients. Reported median T cell count for blood samples was approximately 140,000. Treatment start was followed by blood analysis at 3 weeks (second dose) and again at 6 weeks.

The method was immunoSEQ multiplex PCR; TCRdb's version includes in-frame clones alone and lacks a portion of them. Altogether tens of thousands of clones are present, 84% being singletons, with the ten largest covering approximately 2%. The time point was: pretreatment peripheral blood. Each patient contributed between 1 and 8 total time points of blood mononuclear cells, pretreatment and during treatment. Trimming cost V 2 bases and J 5 bases, with 18 bases left between them. This CDR3 contains 16 residues. Germline CDR1 reads MNHEY; CDR2 reads SVGAGI. V usage is TRBV6-5 and J usage is TRBJ1-2, with D possibly matching TRBD1 (6 bases). The material sequenced was PBMCs, taken around atezolizumab (anti-PD-L1) treatment. The TCR comes from a man in his 60s with urothelial cancer. CDR3 amino acids: CASSYGKQGLGYGYTF. The CDR3 nucleotides are TGTGCCAGCAGTTACGGAAAACAGGGTTTAGGTTATGGCTACACCTTC.